A selection of T cell receptor beta chains follows, all from one sample in a study of blood T cell repertoires in COVID-19. The method was immunoSEQ multiplex PCR; TCRdb's version includes in-frame clones alone and lacks a portion of them. This sample has around 79,000 clones, with around 89% found just once. The specimen was peripheral blood. These receptors all come from a human donor in a cohort sampled during active COVID-19. CDR3s include the opening cysteine and the closing phenylalanine or tryptophan. The order of the fields is D gene, V gene, clone size, J gene, CDR3 protein, CDR3 DNA. D genes are given only for firm matches. Size is omitted from some rows. Given values are once, few, many or a class for expanded clones.

D gene: TRBD2
V gene: TRBV2
clone size: -
J gene: TRBJ2-3
CDR3 protein: CASSGASGGTDTQYF
CDR3 DNA: TGTGCCAGCAGTGGAGCTAGCGGGGGCACAGATACGCAGTATTTT

D gene: TRBD2
V gene: TRBV3-1/TRBV3-2
clone size: once
J gene: TRBJ2-2
CDR3 protein: CASSQPLWAGGTGELFF
CDR3 DNA: TGTGCCAGCAGCCAACCCCTATGGGCGGGGGGCACCGGGGAGCTGTTTTTT

D gene: TRBD2
V gene: TRBV9
clone size: -
J gene: TRBJ2-1
CDR3 protein: CASSARTSGGYNEQFF
CDR3 DNA: TGTGCCAGCAGCGCTAGGACTAGCGGGGGTTACAATGAGCAGTTCTTC

D gene: TRBD2
V gene: TRBV28
clone size: -
J gene: TRBJ2-1
CDR3 protein: CASRLLAGGLHKQFF
CDR3 DNA: TGTGCCAGCAGACTACTAGCGGGGGGACTACACAAGCAGTTCTTC

D gene: -
V gene: TRBV9
clone size: -
J gene: TRBJ2-3
CDR3 protein: CASSVAESRDLLRNTQYF
CDR3 DNA: TGTGCCAGCAGCGTAGCAGAGAGTCGGGACTTACTTCGAAATACGCAGTATTTT

D gene: TRBD1
V gene: TRBV5-8
clone size: -
J gene: TRBJ2-5
CDR3 protein: CASSLGQAKLQETQYF
CDR3 DNA: TGTGCCAGCAGTCTTGGACAGGCAAAATTACAAGAGACCCAGTACTTC

D gene: -
V gene: TRBV7-2
clone size: -
J gene: TRBJ2-5
CDR3 protein: CASSFRQVGETQYF
CDR3 DNA: TGTGCCAGCAGCTTCAGGCAGGTTGGGGAGACCCAGTACTTC

D gene: -
V gene: TRBV13
clone size: once
J gene: TRBJ1-2
CDR3 protein: CASSLQALGYTF
CDR3 DNA: TGTGCCAGCAGTTTACAGGCTCTTGGCTACACCTTC

D gene: TRBD1
V gene: TRBV30
clone size: -
J gene: TRBJ1-1
CDR3 protein: CAWSVQIGAGGAGSEAFF
CDR3 DNA: TGTGCCTGGAGTGTACAAATAGGGGCAGGGGGCGCGGGAAGTGAAGCTTTCTTT

D gene: -
V gene: TRBV2
clone size: -
J gene: TRBJ2-7
CDR3 protein: CASSELRGATGEQYF
CDR3 DNA: TGTGCCAGCAGTGAACTCAGGGGCGCGACGGGGGAGCAGTACTTC

D gene: -
V gene: TRBV5-1
clone size: -
J gene: TRBJ1-2
CDR3 protein: CASSLGGGAYGYTF
CDR3 DNA: TGCGCCAGCAGCTTGGGAGGTGGGGCCTATGGCTACACCTTC